This is a list of T cell receptor beta chains from one sample in a study of CD8+ T cells in alopecia areata. Only in-frame clones appear in the TCRdb table, and some are missing; sequencing was by immunoSEQ multiplex PCR. In the table there are approximately 63,000 clones, roughly 60% of which are singletons. The material was CD8+ T cells sorted from blood, obtained at week 0. These receptors were collected from a human donor with alopecia areata. The CDR3 runs from the conserved cysteine through the conserved F or W. D genes are given only for firm matches. The size of a clone is reported for some rows only, either as once, few or many, or as a class for expanded clones.

cdr3_aa cdr3_nt d_call j_call clone_size v_call
CASSILADEQYF TGCGCCAGCAGCATTCTAGCCGACGAGCAGTACTTC - TRBJ2-7 - TRBV5-1
CASSQVLSSDQPQHF TGCGCCAGCAGCCAAGTACTCTCCTCCGATCAGCCCCAGCATTTT - TRBJ1-5 once TRBV4-1
CASTRTDNMNTEAFF TGTGCCAGCACCCGGACGGATAACATGAACACTGAAGCTTTCTTT - TRBJ1-1 - TRBV25-1
CSASDNYGYTF TGCAGCGCGTCAGATAACTATGGCTACACCTTC - TRBJ1-2 - TRBV29-1
CASSVGQNSYEQYF TGTGCCAGCAGCGTAGGGCAAAACTCCTACGAGCAGTACTTC - TRBJ2-7 - TRBV9
CASSVGWTSVSTGELFF TGTGCCAGCAGCGTAGGTTGGACTAGCGTGTCCACCGGGGAGCTGTTTTTT TRBD2 TRBJ2-2 - TRBV9
CASSLVGLAGGYQETQYF TGTGCCAGCAGCTTAGTCGGGCTAGCGGGGGGCTACCAAGAGACCCAGTACTTC TRBD2 TRBJ2-5 - TRBV7-6
CSAWTGENSPLHF TGCAGCGCCTGGACAGGGGAAAATTCACCCCTCCACTTT TRBD1 TRBJ1-6 - TRBV29-1
CAWETGTVQFF TGTGCCTGGGAGACCGGGACGGTTCAGTTCTTC - TRBJ2-1 - TRBV30
CASTLGQGYGYTF TGTGCCAGCACCCTTGGACAGGGGTATGGCTACACCTTC TRBD1 TRBJ1-2 few TRBV27
CASSQDLAVGSYNEQFF TGCGCCAGCAGCCAAGATTTAGCGGTGGGCTCCTACAATGAGCAGTTCTTC - TRBJ2-1 - TRBV4-1
CASSLSQGSTEAFF TGTGCCAGCAGCTTAAGCCAGGGGAGCACTGAAGCTTTCTTT - TRBJ1-1 once TRBV7-3
CASSQYTDSPLHF TGCGCCAGCAGCCAGTATACGGATTCACCCCTCCACTTT - TRBJ1-6 few TRBV5-1
CASSPLYPQTGENTEAFF TGTGCCAGCAGTCCCCTATACCCCCAGACAGGGGAGAACACTGAAGCTTTCTTT TRBD1 TRBJ1-1 - TRBV27
CASSLAGVAYEQYF TGTGCCAGCAGTTTAGCGGGAGTTGCGTACGAGCAGTACTTC TRBD2 TRBJ2-7 few TRBV27
CASQGAGGRYGYTF TGTGCCAGCCAGGGGGCAGGGGGTAGATATGGCTACACCTTC TRBD1 TRBJ1-2 - TRBV10-3
CAWSVYGQGANEQFF TGTGCCTGGAGTGTCTATGGACAGGGGGCCAATGAGCAGTTCTTC TRBD1 TRBJ2-1 - TRBV30
CAWSVHGFDGYTF TGTGCCTGGAGTGTACATGGGTTCGATGGCTACACCTTC - TRBJ1-2 - TRBV30
CASQTDRVETQYF TGTGCCAGTCAAACGGACAGGGTCGAGACCCAGTACTTC TRBD1 TRBJ2-5 few TRBV6-5
CASSQGHSSVRDGEQYF TGTGCCAGCAGCCAAGGCCATTCCAGCGTTCGGGACGGGGAGCAGTACTTC - TRBJ2-7 - TRBV4-2
CASRFPLEREQFF TGTGCCAGCCGATTCCCATTAGAGCGTGAGCAGTTCTTC - TRBJ2-1 few TRBV18
CSVSLTRGGYTF TGCAGCGTTAGTTTAACGAGGGGTGGCTACACCTTC - TRBJ1-2 - TRBV29-1
CASSSLLGLETQYF TGTGCCAGCAGTTCCCTTCTGGGGCTAGAGACCCAGTACTTC - TRBJ2-5 - TRBV6-5
CASSEGEIAPETQYF TGTGCCAGCAGTGAAGGTGAAATCGCTCCAGAGACCCAGTACTTC - TRBJ2-5 - TRBV25-1
CASSSLYLDSNEQFF TGTGCCAGCAGCTCCCTTTACCTGGACAGCAATGAGCAGTTCTTC - TRBJ2-1 - TRBV5-6
CAWSVGLAGAHPYNEQFF TGTGCCTGGAGTGTAGGGCTAGCGGGAGCCCACCCCTACAATGAGCAGTTCTTC TRBD2 TRBJ2-1 - TRBV30
CASSPRGRMPRETQYF TGTGCCAGCAGCCCGCGAGGACGGATGCCCCGAGAGACCCAGTACTTC - TRBJ2-5 few TRBV13
CAWSVLNSEAFF TGTGCCTGGAGTGTACTTAACTCTGAAGCTTTCTTT - TRBJ1-1 few TRBV30
CASRPLVSTGELFF TGTGCCAGCAGACCTCTAGTCTCCACCGGGGAGCTGTTTTTT - TRBJ2-2 - TRBV7-6
CASRDDEQFF TGTGCCAGCAGGGACGATGAGCAGTTCTTC - TRBJ2-1 few TRBV2
CSGVTGDYGYTF TGCAGCGGAGTGACAGGGGACTATGGCTACACCTTC TRBD1 TRBJ1-2 - TRBV29-1
CASSWTSGNTGELFF TGTGCCAGCAGCTGGACTAGCGGGAATACCGGGGAGCTGTTTTTT TRBD2 TRBJ2-2 - TRBV7-9
CSVEDLLGQGAREQYF TGCAGCGTTGAAGATCTTTTAGGACAGGGGGCTCGGGAGCAGTACTTC TRBD1 TRBJ2-7 - TRBV29-1
CASSSSGTSFVYEQYF TGTGCCAGCAGCTCAAGCGGGACTAGCTTCGTCTACGAGCAGTACTTC TRBD2 TRBJ2-7 once TRBV9
CASNPSGGPYEQYF TGTGCCAGCAACCCCTCAGGGGGACCCTACGAGCAGTACTTC TRBD1 TRBJ2-7 few TRBV9
CASSFRGSYEQYF TGTGCCAGCAGTTTCCGGGGCTCCTACGAGCAGTACTTC - TRBJ2-7 - TRBV28
CASSSGTAISGNTIYF TGTGCCAGCAGTTCCGGGACGGCTATCTCTGGAAACACCATATATTTT - TRBJ1-3 - TRBV28
CASSPPGADTQYF TGTGCCAGCAGCCCACCGGGGGCAGATACGCAGTATTTT - TRBJ2-3 few TRBV7-9
CASSVGQSSNYEQYF TGTGCCAGCAGCGTTGGACAGTCATCGAACTACGAGCAGTACTTC - TRBJ2-7 many TRBV5-6
CASSLDLGKISNQPQHF TGCGCCAGCAGTCTTGACCTGGGGAAAATTAGCAATCAGCCCCAGCATTTT - TRBJ1-5 - TRBV23-1
CASSGTSGGQNIQYF TGTGCCAGCAGCGGGACTAGCGGGGGACAAAACATTCAGTACTTC TRBD2 TRBJ2-4 - TRBV27
CASSQGPGPRNEQFF TGCGCCAGCAGCCAAGGGCCGGGGCCGAGGAATGAGCAGTTCTTC - TRBJ2-1 few TRBV4-3
CASAVTGGDIQYF TGTGCTAGTGCGGTCACAGGAGGAGACATTCAGTACTTC - TRBJ2-4 - TRBV12-5
CASSLKLAGGPGTDTQYF TGTGCCAGCAGCTTGAAACTAGCGGGGGGGCCAGGAACAGATACGCAGTATTTT TRBD2 TRBJ2-3 - TRBV11-1
CSGTSSHEQYF TGCAGCGGGACTAGTTCCCACGAGCAGTACTTC TRBD2 TRBJ2-7 - TRBV29-1
CASIRGATSQVEQFF TGTGCCAGCATTCGGGGGGCGACTAGCCAAGTTGAGCAGTTCTTC - TRBJ2-1 few TRBV6-1
CASSPPGGGNQPQHF TGTGCCAGCTCACCACCTGGGGGAGGCAATCAGCCCCAGCATTTT - TRBJ1-5 - TRBV18
CASSLQGGYTEAFF TGTGCCAGCAGCTTACAGGGAGGGTACACTGAAGCTTTCTTT - TRBJ1-1 - TRBV7-3
CASSLGTSGRVTYEQYF TGTGCCAGCAGCCTCGGGACTAGCGGGAGGGTAACCTACGAGCAGTACTTC TRBD2 TRBJ2-7 - TRBV7-9
CASSGGGQGAGANVLTF TGTGCCAGCAGCGGAGGAGGACAGGGGGCTGGGGCCAACGTCCTGACTTTC TRBD1 TRBJ2-6 - TRBV14
CSVEDPLTGLGDEQYF TGCAGCGTTGAAGATCCGTTGACAGGCCTTGGGGACGAGCAGTACTTC - TRBJ2-7 - TRBV29-1
CASSQGDRGSGANVLTF TGCGCCAGCAGCCAAGGGGACAGGGGATCTGGGGCCAACGTCCTGACTTTC TRBD1 TRBJ2-6 few TRBV4-3